These 9 T cell receptor beta chains came from one sample sequenced in a study of CD4 and CD8 cells across lung adenocarcinoma regions. From the PCR reads, TCRdb called clonotypes with MiXCR, one entry per CDR3 protein. The sample carries some 20,000 distinct CDR3 sequences, roughly 56% recorded once. The sample was CD8+ T cells from the center of a lung tumor. These receptor sequences come from a female donor with lung adenocarcinoma. The CD4 and CD8 labels of this study may be unreliable.

The chain uses TRBV27 and TRBJ2-3, with D perhaps matching TRBD1 or TRBD2 (6 bases each). The J call may be in error: the DNA end matches TRBJ2-7 better. The germline gives CDR1 MNHEY, CDR2 SMNVEV (reference sequence). The CDR3 covers 15 residues. The CDR3 DNA reads as TGTGCCAGCAGGCTGGGGGGCGGACACACAGATACGCAGTACTTC. This gives the protein CASRLGGGHTDTQYF.

This clonotype was found a few times. The rearrangement links TRBV5-3 to TRBJ2-3; TRBD2 matches at 14 bases. TRBV5-3 is labeled an ORF, and its function is uncertain. CDR3 size: 17 residues. Unmatched junction bases numbered 6, after V lost 2 bases and J lost 4 bases. CDR3 amino acids: CARSFPGLAGGADTQYF. The CDR3 DNA follows: TGTGCCAGAAGCTTTCCAGGACTAGCGGGAGGAGCAGATACGCAGTATTTT.

This clonotype was counted between two and nine times. The chain is built from TRBV20-1 and TRBJ2-1; 9 nucleotides match TRBD2. The CDR3 contains 14 residues. V shed 5 bases, J shed 8 bases, and the junction held 10 bases outside the gene matches. Germline V gene sequence: CDR1 DFQATT, CDR2 SNEGSKA (reference sequence). This chain's CDR3 is CSASTSGPWYEQFF. Here the CDR3 DNA reads TGCAGTGCTTCGACTAGCGGACCTTGGTATGAGCAGTTCTTC.

In its sample, this clonotype ranks as medium-sized. The chain is built from TRBV6-1 and TRBJ2-5, with TRBD2 as a possible D gene (6 bases). Germline V gene lookup returns CDR1 MNHNS and CDR2 SASEGT. Trimming shortened V by 5 bases and J by 3 bases, and 10 bases separated the two germline ends. The CDR3 runs to 13 residues. Here the CDR3 DNA reads TGTGCCAGCAGTCTCAGGGAGGAAGAGACCCAGTACTTC. It yields the protein CASSLREEETQYF.

In this sample, this clonotype turned up once. One end of the junction does not line up with germline, which may come from a read error. The chain joins TRBV7-2 to TRBJ2-1; 7 nucleotides align to TRBD2. Germline lookup yields CDR1 SGHTA and CDR2 FQGNSA. The CDR3 is 19 amino acids. The CDR3 DNA reads as TGTGCCAGCAGCTTAGGGACCGGGTCGCCTAGCGGACTCTCCGGTGAGCTGTTCTTT. It translates to CASSLGTGSPSGLSGELFF. Full variable domain (outside the CDR3, taken from reference TRBV7-2 and TRBJ2-1): GAGVSQSPSNKVTEKGKDVELRCDPISGHTALYWYRQSLGQGLEFLIYFQGNSAPDKSGLPSDRFSAERTGGSVSTLTIQRTQQEDSAVYLCASSLGTGSPSGLSGELFFGPGTRLTVL.

J is TRBJ2-1 and V is TRBV7-6; 11 positions match TRBD2. The germline CDR1 and CDR2 sequences are SGHVS and FNYEAQ. The CDR3 has 16 residues. The V gene end was trimmed by 4 bases and the J gene end by 6 bases; junction bases not matched to a gene: 8. The CDR3 DNA reads as TGTGCCAGCAGCTCTTTAGCGGGAGGGCCGGGCAATGAGCAGTTCTTC. Translation: CASSSLAGGPGNEQFF.

The V gene is TRBV6-1, the J gene TRBJ2-7; D unresolved. Trimming removed 3 bases from V and 7 bases from J, with 13 bases in between. From germline, CDR1 is MNHNS and CDR2 SASEGT. The CDR3 contains 13 residues. Here the CDR3 reads CASSDVWVGEQYV. The CDR3 DNA reads TGTGCCAGCAGTGATGTGTGGGTGGGAGAGCAGTACGTC.

The chain couples TRBV6-1 to TRBJ2-1; 9 positions agree with TRBD1. With the DNA end fitting TRBJ2-7 better, the J assignment may be wrong. CDR1 is MNHNS, CDR2 SASEGT, per germline. The CDR3 is 14 residues long. As DNA, the CDR3 is TGTGCCAGCACTAGACAGGGGGGACCCTACGAGCAGTACTTC. Protein: CASTRQGGPYEQYF.

The chain is built from TRBV4-1 and TRBJ2-1; the D call may be TRBD1 or TRBD2 (5 bases each). The CDR3 contains 15 residues. Between the trimmed V and J ends, which lost 1 base and 2 bases, there was a span of 9 bases. Germline V gene data show CDR1 as MGHRA and CDR2 as YSYEKL. CDR3 loop: CASSQGRGPYNEQFF. As DNA, the CDR3 is TGCGCCAGCAGCCAAGGACGGGGCCCCTACAATGAGCAGTTCTTC.